This TCR beta chain was profiled in a study of T cells in Graves' hyperthyroidism and ophthalmopathy. This clonotype was recorded a few times. Amplified TCR beta CDR3 regions derived from RNA transcripts. TCR CDR3 regions were first amplified by RT-PCR with HTBI primers. TCRdb re-analysed the multiplex PCR reads in MiXCR, keeping a single row per CDR3 protein. The sample contains about 640,000 distinct CDR3 sequences, less than 25% of which appear only once. Germline values: CDR1 SGHDN, CDR2 FVKESK. J lost 2 bases, V lost 4 bases, and 7 bases had no gene match. The CDR3 contains 16 residues. This sequence originates from a man between 25 and 39 years old with Graves' ophthalmopathy. Sample: blood. The chain couples TRBV14 to TRBJ2-1; 8 bases fit TRBD2. The CDR3 sequence is CASSRLAGSPYNEQFF. CDR3 in DNA: TGTGCCAGCAGCCGATTAGCGGGAAGCCCCTACAATGAGCAGTTCTTC.